The next 27 T cell receptor beta chains were all read from a single sample in a study of response to subunit inactivated influenza vaccine. TCRdb re-derived calls from the RT-PCR reads in MiXCR, one entry per CDR3 protein. Of about 500,000 distinct CDR3 sequences listed, 15% to 20% are singletons. The specimen was CD4+ T cells sorted from PBMCs, collected less than 30 months after vaccination. The receptors here all came from a man in his fifties or sixties who received an inactivated influenza vaccine.

The J gene is TRBJ2-7, the V gene TRBV20-1; D gene unclear. The CDR3 runs 11 residues. V shed 8 bases and J shed 7 bases, with 15 bases lying between them. The germline CDR1 and CDR2 sequences are DFQATT and SNEGSKA (reference sequence). CDR3 DNA sequence: TGCAGTCCCCGCTCGCGTTGGGAGCAGTACTTC. As protein: CSPRSRWEQYF.

This clonotype turned up a few times. V is TRBV20-1 and J is TRBJ1-1, with a weak D call TRBD1 (5 bases). The CDR3 is 12 amino acids. The germline V gene has CDR1 DFQATT and CDR2 SNEGSKA (reference sequence). V was cut by 3 bases and J by 8 bases, with 13 bases left in between. CDR3 protein: CSARRQGLEAFF. The CDR3 nucleotides read TGCAGTGCTAGGCGTCAGGGTTTGGAAGCTTTCTTT.

There are many counts of this clonotype. The chain has TRBV3-1 and TRBJ2-2; D uncertain. This CDR3 comprises 12 residues. V lost 3 bases and J 7 bases, leaving 6 bases between the germline ends. The V gene's germline CDR1 is LGHDT and CDR2 YNNKEL (reference sequence). The CDR3 nucleotides are TGTGCCAGCAGCCAGCCAAACGGGGAGCTGTTTTTT. It translates to CASSQPNGELFF.

This clonotype showed up just a few times. The V gene is TRBV4-3, the J gene TRBJ2-7, with 8 positions matching TRBD1. J was trimmed by 6 bases and V by 2 bases; bases with no gene match: 6. The V gene's germline CDR1 is LGHNA and CDR2 YSLEER. The CDR3 runs 14 residues. CDR3 protein: CASSQQDRVGEQYF. The CDR3 nucleotides are TGCGCCAGCAGCCAACAGGACAGGGTAGGCGAGCAGTACTTC.

The chain has TRBV7-2 and TRBJ1-5; tentatively, D is TRBD1 (6 bases). From germline, CDR1 is SGHTA and CDR2 FQGNSA. The CDR3 has 17 residues. Between the trimmed V and J ends, which lost 2 bases and 5 bases, there was a span of 19 bases. Here the CDR3 reads CASSLQASGRGDQPQHF. CDR3 in DNA: TGTGCCAGCAGCTTACAGGCGTCGGGAAGGGGGGATCAGCCCCAGCATTTT.

This clonotype was picked up many times. The chain employs TRBV12-3 or TRBV12-4 and TRBJ1-1; D gene unclear. The V gene lost 0 bases and the J gene lost 1 base, with 6 bases spanning the gap. The length of the CDR3 is 14 residues. CDR3 sequence reads: CASSLALGNTEAFF. In nucleotides, the CDR3 is TGTGCCAGCAGTTTAGCGCTGGGGAACACTGAAGCTTTCTTT.

This clonotype was seen only a few times. The rearrangement links TRBV10-3 to TRBJ2-7; no firm D call. Germline V gives CDR1 ENHRY, CDR2 SYGVKD. The ends were cut back, 11 bases at V and 6 bases at J, with 14 bases in the middle. This CDR3 is 11 amino acids long. The chain's CDR3 is CASGGVVEQYF. CDR3 in DNA: TGTGCCTCGGGTGGGGTTGTCGAGCAGTACTTC.

J is TRBJ1-2 and V is TRBV3-1; D call uncertain. This CDR3 has 18 amino acids. V lost 1 base to trimming and J lost 6 bases, with 24 bases between them. CDR1 and CDR2 (germline): LGHDT, YNNKEL (reference sequence). The CDR3 spells CASSQVRRTRRGKDGYTF. For the CDR3, the DNA is TGTGCCAGCAGCCAAGTAAGGCGGACGCGTAGAGGGAAGGATGGCTACACCTTC.

The V and J genes are TRBV11-2 and TRBJ1-2; 9 nucleotides match TRBD1. There are 13 residues in the CDR3. Germline assignment: CDR1 SGHAT and CDR2 FQNNGV. V was clipped by 4 bases and J by 8 bases; unmatched bases: 5. CDR3 in amino acids: CASSSRDRAGYTF. Here the CDR3 DNA reads TGTGCCAGCAGCTCCCGGGACAGGGCAGGCTACACCTTC.

The chain has TRBV18 and TRBJ2-6, with D hard to call. Germline-derived CDR1 and CDR2 are KGHSH and LQKENI. V lost 2 bases and J lost 12, with 8 bases in between. This CDR3 is built from 12 residues. The CDR3 sequence is CASSPREGVLTF. In nucleotides, the CDR3 is TGTGCCAGCTCACCAAGGGAAGGCGTCCTGACTTTC.

This chain's CDR3 is CASTQGQPTDTQYF. In DNA, the CDR3 is TGTGCCAGCACCCAGGGGCAGCCCACAGATACGCAGTATTTT. The rearrangement links TRBV12-3 or TRBV12-4 to TRBJ2-3; TRBD1 is a possible D gene (6 bases). V lost 7 bases and J 2 bases, leaving 13 bases between the germline ends. This CDR3 contains 14 residues.

This clonotype was recorded a few times. In this CDR3 the conserved last residue, phenylalanine or tryptophan, is missing, so a read error is likely. V and J are TRBV5-1 and TRBJ2-2, with TRBD2 identical over 7 bases. This CDR3 comprises 14 residues. Trimming removed 2 bases from V and 5 bases from J; junction bases left unmatched: 3. Germline CDR1 reads SGHRS; CDR2 reads YFSETQ. The CDR3 sequence: CASSFRGGTGELFV. The CDR3 coding sequence is TGCGCCAGCAGCTTTCGGGGAGGGACCGGGGAGCTGTTTGTT.

This clonotype was observed a handful of times. This chain joins TRBV7-9 and TRBJ2-7; 9 nucleotides align to TRBD1. The CDR3 loop spans 16 amino acids. With V trimmed by 5 bases and J by 3 bases, 11 bases remained unmatched. CDR1 is SEHNR and CDR2 is FQNEAQ in the germline V gene (reference sequence). CDR3 DNA: TGTGCCAGCAGCCCCCGGTCGGACAGGGGCCTCTACGAGCAGTACTTC. Amino acids: CASSPRSDRGLYEQYF.

This clonotype was seen a few times. CDR3 region: CASSLSGLNSYEQYF. CDR3 in DNA: TGCGCCAGCAGCTTGAGTGGACTTAACTCCTACGAGCAGTACTTC. This sequence joins TRBV5-1 and TRBJ2-7; maybe TRBD2 (5 bases). Per germline, CDR1 SGHRS and CDR2 YFSETQ. This CDR3 comprises 15 residues. Trimming stripped 1 base from V and 0 bases from J, with 11 bases between.

The genes are TRBV3-1 and TRBJ1-2, with 8 bases that match TRBD1. J gave up 6 bases and V 0 bases, and 6 bases lay outside the gene matches. This CDR3 spans 15 amino acids. The germline V gene encodes CDR1 LGHDT and CDR2 YNNKEL (reference sequence). The CDR3 DNA follows: TGTGCCAGCAGCCAAGAATTAACAGGGGGTAATGGCTACACCTTC. This sequence encodes CASSQELTGGNGYTF.

This clonotype has at least ten counts. The chain links TRBV7-9 to TRBJ2-3; D is undetermined. The length of the CDR3 is 17 residues. The ends were cut back, 5 bases at V and 3 bases at J, with 21 bases in the middle. Germline CDR1 reads SEHNR; CDR2 reads FQNEAQ (reference sequence). This CDR3 reads CASSLPGLEEGTDTQYF. The CDR3 DNA is TGTGCCAGCAGCCTCCCGGGCTTAGAAGAAGGGACAGATACGCAGTATTTT.

This clonotype was detected ten times or more. The J gene is TRBJ2-7, the V gene TRBV4-1, with 7 positions matching TRBD2. The CDR3 loop spans 13 amino acids. V trimming: 0 bases; J trimming: 6 bases; junction bases outside the gene matches: 2. Germline V gene sequence: CDR1 MGHRA, CDR2 YSYEKL. DNA of the CDR3: TGCGCCAGCAGCCAAGATCCGGGGGGCGAGCAGTACTTC. Residues: CASSQDPGGEQYF.

On this clonotype itself: One end of the junction varies from germline; a read error may be responsible. The chain recombines TRBV18 with TRBJ1-3; 7 bases map to TRBD1. Germline loops: CDR1 KGHSH, CDR2 LQKENI. The CDR3 spans 15 residues. In DNA form, the CDR3 reads TGTGCCAGCTCACCGAGGGACAGCTCTGGAAATACCATATATTTT. It is translated as CASSPRDSSGNTIYF.

This clonotype has only a few counts. The chain joins TRBV29-1 to TRBJ1-3; D uncertain. Per germline, CDR1 SQVTM and CDR2 ANQGSEA. This CDR3 has 15 residues. V gave up 4 bases and J gave up 2 bases, with 15 bases separating them. CDR3 nucleotide sequence: TGCAGCGTTGTAACGTTCAGCTCAACTGGAAACACCATATATTTT. Translation: CSVVTFSSTGNTIYF.

This clonotype was observed many times. The genes are TRBV7-2 and TRBJ2-5; TRBD1 or TRBD2 may be the D gene (5 bases each). Germline values: CDR1 SGHTA, CDR2 FQGNSA. Trimming shortened V by 5 bases and J by 5 bases, and 12 bases separated the two germline ends. The CDR3 has 13 residues. This chain's CDR3 is CASSPRDGETQYF. CDR3 nucleotides: TGTGCCAGCAGCCCGAGGGACGGGGAGACCCAGTACTTC.

At least ten counts were recorded for this clonotype. The chain joins TRBV20-1 to TRBJ2-1; TRBD2 agrees at 10 bases. The V and J ends lost 6 bases and 5 bases, in that order; junction bases with no gene match: 10. CDR1 DFQATT and CDR2 SNEGSKA come from the germline V gene (reference sequence). This CDR3 is 15 amino acids long. Here the CDR3 DNA reads TGCAGTGCGCGTTCTGTCACTAGCGGGAACAATGAGCAGTTCTTC. Translation gives CSARSVTSGNNEQFF.

This clonotype came up a few times. The J gene is TRBJ2-1, the V gene TRBV5-1; 9 bases map to TRBD2. In germline, CDR1 is SGHRS, CDR2 YFSETQ. The CDR3 is 17 amino acids. Unmatched junction bases numbered 10, after V lost 4 bases and J lost 2 bases. The CDR3 sequence is CASSPAGGDPTYNEQFF. The CDR3 region has the DNA TGCGCCAGCAGCCCCGCGGGAGGGGACCCAACCTACAATGAGCAGTTCTTC.

This clonotype has only a few counts. The chain joins TRBV4-1 to TRBJ2-3, with 15 bases lining up with TRBD2. From germline, CDR1 is MGHRA and CDR2 YSYEKL. This CDR3 spans 18 amino acids. Trimming took 6 bases from V and 2 from J; bases not matched to a gene: 9. This chain's CDR3 is CASSHWTSGGVYTDTQYF. DNA for the CDR3: TGCGCCAGCAGTCACTGGACTAGCGGGGGGGTATACACAGATACGCAGTATTTT.

This clonotype appeared many times. Germline is not matched at one junction end, which may reflect a read error. This chain links TRBV7-7 with TRBJ1-5; D gene uncertain. Germline CDR1 reads SSHAT; CDR2 reads FNYEAQ (reference sequence). The CDR3 totals 13 residues. This chain's CDR3 is CASSSREGQPQHF. The CDR3 bases are TGTGCTAGCAGCTCTCGGGAGGGTCAGCCCCAGCATTTT.

Notes on this clonotype: The junction departs from germline at one end; a sequencing error may be responsible. CDR3 DNA sequence: TGTGCCAGCAGCTTACCCCCGTCCCCCTACTATGAGCAGTTCTTC. This translates into CASSLPPSPYYEQFF. This chain links TRBV7-2 with TRBJ2-1; D is undetermined. The CDR3 is 15 residues long. The germline V gene has CDR1 SGHTA and CDR2 FQGNSA.

V is TRBV4-2 and J is TRBJ2-3; maybe TRBD2 (7 bases). Trimming took off 5 bases at V and 3 bases at J, with 15 bases between the two ends. From germline, CDR1 is LGHNA and CDR2 YNFKEQ. This CDR3 comprises 15 residues. The CDR3 is CASSIGRGSTDTQYF. The CDR3 nucleotides read TGTGCCAGCAGCATTGGGAGGGGGTCAACAGATACGCAGTATTTT.

Many counts were recorded for this clonotype. This chain uses TRBV20-1 with TRBJ2-1; 13 nucleotides line up with TRBD2. The CDR3 contains 15 residues. Per the germline V gene, CDR1 is DFQATT and CDR2 is SNEGSKA (reference sequence). After removal of 2 bases from V and 4 bases from J, the junction contained 2 bases not matched to a gene. The CDR3 region is CSARLGLAGYNEQFF. The CDR3 DNA is TGCAGTGCTAGATTGGGACTAGCGGGGTACAATGAGCAGTTCTTC.